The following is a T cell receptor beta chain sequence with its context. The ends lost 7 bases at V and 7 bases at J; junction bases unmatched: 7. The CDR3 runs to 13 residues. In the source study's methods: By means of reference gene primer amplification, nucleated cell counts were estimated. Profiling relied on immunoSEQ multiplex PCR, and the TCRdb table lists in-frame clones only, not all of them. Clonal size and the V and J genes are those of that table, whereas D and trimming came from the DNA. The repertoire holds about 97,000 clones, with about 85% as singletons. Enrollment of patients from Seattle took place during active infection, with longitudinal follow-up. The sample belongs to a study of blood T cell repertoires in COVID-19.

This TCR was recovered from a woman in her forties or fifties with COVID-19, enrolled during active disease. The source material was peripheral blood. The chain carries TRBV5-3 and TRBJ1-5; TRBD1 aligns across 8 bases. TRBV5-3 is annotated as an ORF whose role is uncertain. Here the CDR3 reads CARAPDRDQPQHF. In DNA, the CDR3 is TGTGCCAGAGCACCGGACAGGGACCAGCCCCAGCATTTT.